Following are 10 T cell receptor beta chains from one sample sequenced in a study of vaccination and CD4 T cells after COVID-19 (dated by TCRdb to 2022 to 2024). Per the publication, the treatment or condition label means: roughly 10-day PBMC culture with coronavirus spike peptide pools or control peptides (ViraFEST assay). These receptors' targets are unknown. Libraries came from PCR. Sequencing used an Illumina iSeq 100. DNA from cultured CD4+ T cells underwent TCR sequencing with the Oncomine TCR Beta short-read assay at the Johns Hopkins FTIC core. The raw public data were reprocessed by TCRdb itself: fastp quality trimming at Q25, MiXCR clonotype calling, in-frame beta chains only. One record per CDR3 amino acid sequence lists the most common genes and DNA. The sample records about 17,000 distinct CDR3 sequences, approximately 48% of which are singletons. The leading ten clones occupy 4.5% to 5% of the sample.

The sequencing here drew on CD4+ T cells from blood, cultured in vitro, taken before SARS-CoV-2 vaccination. Receptors were obtained from a human donor who had recovered from COVID-19.

This clonotype was detected a few times. The chain links TRBV20-1 to TRBJ1-2; a weak D match, TRBD1 (6 bases). CDR3 length: 14 residues. Per germline, CDR1 DFQATT and CDR2 SNEGSKA (reference sequence). Trimming pared 3 bases from V and 8 bases from J, leaving 19 bases between. CDR3 region: CSARLRGGAEGYTF. Written as DNA, the CDR3 is TGCAGTGCTAGGCTCAGGGGCGGGGCAGAAGGCTACACCTTC.

This clonotype was observed a handful of times. The chain uses TRBV5-6 and TRBJ1-5, with 8 nucleotides matching TRBD1. Per germline, CDR1 SGHDT and CDR2 YYEEEE. CDR3 length: 16 amino acids. J gave up 6 bases and V 2 bases, and 10 bases lay outside the gene matches. The CDR3 DNA reads as TGTGCCAGCAGCTTAGGTGGACAGGGCAGGCGTCAGCCCCAGCATTTT. It translates to CASSLGGQGRRQPQHF.

This sequence joins TRBV30 and TRBJ1-1, with D maybe TRBD1 (6 bases). The CDR3 extends over 13 amino acids. V was trimmed by 5 bases and J by 3 bases, leaving 13 bases between them. CDR1 GTSNPN and CDR2 SVGIG come from the germline V gene (reference sequence). The CDR3 DNA sequence: TGTGCCTGGGCAACAGGGTGGGACACTGAAGCTTTCTTT. This codes for CAWATGWDTEAFF. The complete variable domain, with remaining parts taken from reference TRBV30 and TRBJ1-1, reads SQTIHQWPATLVQPVGSPLSLECTVEGTSNPNLYWYRQAAGRGLQLLFYSVGIGQISSEVPQNLSASRPQDRQFILSSKKLLLSDSGFYLCAWATGWDTEAFFGQGTRLTVV.

This clonotype has more than one count but fewer than ten. The CDR3 sequence: CASSQGQGWDTQYF. The CDR3 DNA is TGTGCCAGCAGCCAAGGACAGGGGTGGGATACGCAGTATTTT. The rearrangement links TRBV7-9 to TRBJ2-3, with 9 bases lining up with TRBD1. Germline values: CDR1 SEHNR, CDR2 FQNEAQ (reference sequence). Unmatched junction bases numbered 6, after V lost 5 bases and J lost 6 bases. The CDR3 is 14 amino acids.

The gene calls are TRBV7-2 and TRBJ1-2; D call uncertain. This CDR3 spans 16 amino acids. Trimming removed 0 bases at V and 0 bases at J, with 11 bases between. Germline V gene data show CDR1 as SGHTA and CDR2 as FQGNSA. The CDR3 sequence: CASSLALAASNYGYTF. As DNA, the CDR3 is TGTGCCAGCAGCTTAGCGCTTGCAGCTTCTAACTATGGCTACACCTTC.

This clonotype was detected a few times. V and J are TRBV5-4 and TRBJ1-2; D is perhaps TRBD1 (6 bases). CDR1 and CDR2 from the germline V gene are SGHNT and YYREEE (reference sequence). The CDR3 runs to 16 residues. The V end was cut by 3 bases, the J end by 6 bases, with 21 bases between. CDR3 sequence: CASSSADSAQRDGYTF. DNA of the CDR3: TGTGCCAGCAGCTCCGCGGACAGCGCCCAAAGGGATGGCTACACCTTC.

The chain links TRBV7-9 to TRBJ2-5, with D unresolved. Germline V gene data show CDR1 as SEHNR and CDR2 as FQNEAQ (reference sequence). This CDR3 has 14 residues. With 5 bases removed from V and 1 base from J, the gap between germline ends came to 11 bases. The DNA of the CDR3 is TGTGCCAGCAGCCCAGACCGGGCCCAAGAGACCCAGTACTTC. Translation: CASSPDRAQETQYF.

The CDR3 region has the DNA TGCAGTGCCGTCGGTCTAAAAGAGACCCAGTACTTC. Its protein product is CSAVGLKETQYF. This sequence joins TRBV20-1 and TRBJ2-5; D is unresolved. Per the germline V gene, CDR1 is DFQATT and CDR2 is SNEGSKA (reference sequence). The CDR3 length is 12 residues. The ends were cut back, 6 bases at V and 3 bases at J, with 11 bases in the middle.

The V gene is TRBV7-2, the J gene TRBJ2-5; D may be TRBD2 (6 bases). V was clipped by 5 bases and J by 8 bases, with 15 bases between them. The CDR3 covers 13 residues. CDR1 and CDR2 (germline): SGHTA, FQGNSA. The CDR3 spells CASSGDPGDTQYF. CDR3 DNA: TGTGCCAGCAGCGGTGATCCGGGGGACACCCAGTACTTC.

The rearrangement joins TRBV11-2 to TRBJ2-4; a possible D gene is TRBD1 (5 bases). The V gene lost 5 bases and the J gene lost 3 bases, with 14 bases spanning the gap. Germline V gene data show CDR1 as SGHAT and CDR2 as FQNNGV. The CDR3 has 15 residues. The CDR3 loop reads CASSAPPDSKNIQYF. CDR3 nucleotides: TGTGCCAGCAGCGCACCGCCCGACAGCAAAAACATTCAGTACTTC.